The entry below describes one T cell receptor (beta chain). The entry originates in a study of T cell responses to AZD1222 COVID-19 vaccine. Some clones are missing from TCRdb's copy, which holds only in-frame ones; the method was immunoSEQ multiplex PCR. The sample yields more than 85,000 clones, around 90% seen once. In germline, CDR1 is SGHRS, CDR2 YFSETQ. V was cut by 2 bases and J by 6 bases, with 9 bases left in between. CDR3 length equals 14 residues. The rearrangement links TRBV5-1 to TRBJ1-6; D not resolved. The sample was peripheral blood, taken on day 0 of MenACWY control vaccination. The source of this sequence is an adult in good health. Here the CDR3 reads CASSFSGVNSPLHF. The CDR3 DNA is TGCGCCAGCAGCTTTAGCGGGGTTAATTCACCCCTCCACTTT. Combining the CDR3 with reference TRBV5-1 and TRBJ1-6 gives the whole variable domain KAGVTQTPRYLIKTRGQQVTLSCSPISGHRSVSWYQQTPGQGLQFLFEYFSETQRNKGNFPGRFSGRQFSNSRSEMNVSTLELGDSALYLCASSFSGVNSPLHFGNGTRLTVT.